One T cell receptor beta chain is described in this entry. The antigen is unknown. This entry comes from a study of OX40 agonist ivuxolimab in advanced cancers. Looking at the study overall: The study treated patients with ivuxolimab, an agonistic anti-OX40 (CD134) antibody. A diagnosis of hepatocellular carcinoma, melanoma, renal cell or head and neck cancer was present in dose-escalation patients. Study conclusions and caveats: A proportion of nonresponders additionally exhibited low normalized T-cell clonal expansion.

Measured with immunoSEQ multiplex PCR; TCRdb has only the in-frame clones, and not every one. The table lists tens of thousands of clones, about 80% of them singletons, with 2% to 2.5% in the top ten. Losses at the gene ends were 4 bases for V and 4 bases for J; bases not matched to a gene: 11. CDR1 is SGHDT and CDR2 is YYEEEE in the germline V gene. CDR3 length: 16 amino acids. The clonotype originates from an adult with an advanced solid tumor such as melanoma, head and neck, liver or kidney cancer. The chain carries TRBV5-6 and TRBJ2-1; the match to TRBD2 covers 7 bases. The source was CD4+ or CD8+ T cells sorted from blood, collected in a trial of the OX40 agonist ivuxolimab. This chain's CDR3 is CASSLGAGSPYNEQFF. In nucleotides, the CDR3 is TGTGCCAGCAGCCTCGGAGCGGGGAGTCCATACAATGAGCAGTTCTTC.